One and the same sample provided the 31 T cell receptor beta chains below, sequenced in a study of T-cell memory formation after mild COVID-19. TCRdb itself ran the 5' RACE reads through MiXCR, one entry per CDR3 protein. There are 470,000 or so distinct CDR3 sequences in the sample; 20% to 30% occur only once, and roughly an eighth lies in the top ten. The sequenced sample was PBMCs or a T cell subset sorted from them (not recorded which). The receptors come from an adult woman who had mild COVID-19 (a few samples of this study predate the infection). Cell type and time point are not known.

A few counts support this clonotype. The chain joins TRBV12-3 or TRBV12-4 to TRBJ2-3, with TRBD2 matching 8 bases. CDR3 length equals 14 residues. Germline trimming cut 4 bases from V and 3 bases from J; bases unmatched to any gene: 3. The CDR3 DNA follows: TGTGCCAGCAGTTGGCCTAGCGGGACAGATACGCAGTATTTT. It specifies CASSWPSGTDTQYF.

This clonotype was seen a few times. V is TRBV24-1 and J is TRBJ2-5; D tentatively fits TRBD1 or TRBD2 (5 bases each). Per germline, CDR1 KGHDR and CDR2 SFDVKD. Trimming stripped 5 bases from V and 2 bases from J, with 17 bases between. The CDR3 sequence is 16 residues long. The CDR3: CATSAPGWGTQETQYF. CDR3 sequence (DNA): TGTGCCACCAGTGCCCCTGGGTGGGGGACGCAAGAGACCCAGTACTTC.

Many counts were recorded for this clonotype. For the CDR3, the DNA is TGTGCCAGCAGTCCCAAAGCCTCTAGCGGGAGGGGGAATGAGCAGTTCTTC. The encoded protein is CASSPKASSGRGNEQFF. The chain is built from TRBV12-3 or TRBV12-4 and TRBJ2-1; 12 nucleotides align to TRBD2. Germline trimming cut 5 bases from V and 7 bases from J; bases unmatched to any gene: 12. The CDR3 is 17 residues long.

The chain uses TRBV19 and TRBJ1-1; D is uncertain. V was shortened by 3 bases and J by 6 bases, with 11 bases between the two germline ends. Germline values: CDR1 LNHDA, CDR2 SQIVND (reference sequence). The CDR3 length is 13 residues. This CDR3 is CASSIRSGSEAFF. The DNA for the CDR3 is TGTGCCAGTAGTATTCGCAGTGGTTCTGAAGCTTTCTTT.

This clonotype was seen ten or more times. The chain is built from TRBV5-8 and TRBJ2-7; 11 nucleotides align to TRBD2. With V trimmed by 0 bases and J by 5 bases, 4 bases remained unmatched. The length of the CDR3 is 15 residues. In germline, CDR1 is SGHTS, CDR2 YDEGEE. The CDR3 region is CASSLELAGAHEQYF. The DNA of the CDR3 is TGTGCCAGCAGCTTGGAACTAGCGGGAGCACACGAGCAGTACTTC.

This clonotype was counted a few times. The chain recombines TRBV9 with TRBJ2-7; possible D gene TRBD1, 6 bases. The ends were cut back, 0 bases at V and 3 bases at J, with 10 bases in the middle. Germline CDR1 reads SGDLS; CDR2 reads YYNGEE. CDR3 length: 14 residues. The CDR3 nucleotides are TGTGCCAGCAGCGTAGTTTTGGACAGCTACGAGCAGTACTTC. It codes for CASSVVLDSYEQYF.

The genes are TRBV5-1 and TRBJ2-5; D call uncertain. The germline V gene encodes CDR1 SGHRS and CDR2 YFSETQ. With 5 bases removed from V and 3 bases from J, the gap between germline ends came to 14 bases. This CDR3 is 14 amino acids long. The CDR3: CASSSVDGKETQYF. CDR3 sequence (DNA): TGCGCCAGCAGTTCCGTGGACGGAAAAGAGACCCAGTACTTC.

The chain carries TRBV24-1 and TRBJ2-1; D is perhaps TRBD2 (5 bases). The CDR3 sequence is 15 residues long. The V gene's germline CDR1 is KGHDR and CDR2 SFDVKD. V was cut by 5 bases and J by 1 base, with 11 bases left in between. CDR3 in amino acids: CATSGSVRSYNEQFF. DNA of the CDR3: TGTGCCACCAGTGGTAGCGTACGATCCTACAATGAGCAGTTCTTC.

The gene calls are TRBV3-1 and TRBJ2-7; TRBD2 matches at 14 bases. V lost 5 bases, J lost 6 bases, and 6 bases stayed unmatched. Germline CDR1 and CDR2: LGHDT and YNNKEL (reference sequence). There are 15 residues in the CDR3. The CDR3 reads CASSWGLAGEGEQYF. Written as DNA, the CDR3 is TGTGCCAGCAGCTGGGGACTAGCGGGAGAGGGCGAGCAGTACTTC.

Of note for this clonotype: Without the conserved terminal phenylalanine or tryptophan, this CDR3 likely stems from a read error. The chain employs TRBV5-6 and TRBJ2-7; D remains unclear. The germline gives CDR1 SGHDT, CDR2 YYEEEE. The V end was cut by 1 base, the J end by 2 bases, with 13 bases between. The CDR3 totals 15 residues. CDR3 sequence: CASSLRLDTTYEQYL. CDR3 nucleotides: TGTGCCAGCAGCTTGAGGCTTGACACCACCTACGAGCAGTACTTG.

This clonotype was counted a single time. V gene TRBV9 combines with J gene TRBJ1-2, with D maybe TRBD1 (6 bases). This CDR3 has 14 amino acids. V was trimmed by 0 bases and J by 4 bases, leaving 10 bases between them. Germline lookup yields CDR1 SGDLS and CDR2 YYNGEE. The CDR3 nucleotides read TGTGCCAGCAGCGTAGAGGACAGACCCTATGGCTACACCTTC. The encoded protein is CASSVEDRPYGYTF.

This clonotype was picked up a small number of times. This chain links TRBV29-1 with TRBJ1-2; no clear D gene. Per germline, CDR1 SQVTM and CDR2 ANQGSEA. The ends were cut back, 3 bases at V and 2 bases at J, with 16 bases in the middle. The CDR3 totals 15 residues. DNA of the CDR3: TGCAGCGTTGAGCCTCTTCTGGGGATAAACTATGGCTACACCTTC. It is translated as CSVEPLLGINYGYTF.

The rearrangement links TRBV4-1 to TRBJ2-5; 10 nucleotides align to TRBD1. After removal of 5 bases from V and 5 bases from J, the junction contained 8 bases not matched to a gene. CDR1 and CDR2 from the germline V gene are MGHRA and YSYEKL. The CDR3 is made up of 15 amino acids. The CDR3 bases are TGCGCCAGCAGCGCGGGACAGGGGATCTGGGAGACCCAGTACTTC. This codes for CASSAGQGIWETQYF.

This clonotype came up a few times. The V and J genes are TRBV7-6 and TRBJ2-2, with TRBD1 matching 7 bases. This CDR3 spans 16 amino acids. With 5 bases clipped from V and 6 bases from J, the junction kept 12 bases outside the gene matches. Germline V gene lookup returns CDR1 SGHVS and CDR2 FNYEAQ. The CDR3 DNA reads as TGTGCCAGCAGCGTACCACCGGGACAGTCGTCCGGGGAGCTGTTTTTT. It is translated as CASSVPPGQSSGELFF.

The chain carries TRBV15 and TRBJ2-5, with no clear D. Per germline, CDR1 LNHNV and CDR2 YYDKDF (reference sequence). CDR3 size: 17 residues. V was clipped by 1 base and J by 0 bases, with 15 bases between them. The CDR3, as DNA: TGTGCCACCAGCAGAGGGGAAGGTGGGTCGGACCAAGAGACCCAGTACTTC. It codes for CATSRGEGGSDQETQYF.

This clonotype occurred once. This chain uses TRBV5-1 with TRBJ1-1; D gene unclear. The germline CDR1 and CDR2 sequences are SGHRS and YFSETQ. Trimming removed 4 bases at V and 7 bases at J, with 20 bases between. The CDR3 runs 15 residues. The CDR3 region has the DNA TGCGCCAGCAGCGGGGAACCTTCGTCCGGGTATGAAGCTTTCTTT. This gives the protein CASSGEPSSGYEAFF.

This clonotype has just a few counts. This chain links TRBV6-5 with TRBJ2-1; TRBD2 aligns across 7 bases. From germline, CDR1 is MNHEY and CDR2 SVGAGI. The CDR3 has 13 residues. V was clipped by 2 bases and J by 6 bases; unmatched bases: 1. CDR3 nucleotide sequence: TGTGCCAGCAGTTACGAGCGGGGCAATGAGCAGTTCTTC. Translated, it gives CASSYERGNEQFF.

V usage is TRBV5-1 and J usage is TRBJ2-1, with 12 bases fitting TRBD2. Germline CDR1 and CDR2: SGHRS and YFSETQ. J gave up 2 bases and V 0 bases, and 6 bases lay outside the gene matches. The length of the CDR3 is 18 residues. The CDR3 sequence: CASSLVPSGRAPYNEQFF. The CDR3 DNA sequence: TGCGCCAGCAGCTTGGTGCCTAGCGGGAGGGCCCCCTACAATGAGCAGTTCTTC.

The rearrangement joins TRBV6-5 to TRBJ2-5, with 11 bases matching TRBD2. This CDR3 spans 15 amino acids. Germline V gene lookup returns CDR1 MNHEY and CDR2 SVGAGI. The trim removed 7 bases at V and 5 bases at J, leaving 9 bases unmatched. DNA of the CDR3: TGTGCCAGCAACCTAGCGGGAGGTGTTGTTGAGACCCAGTACTTC. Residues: CASNLAGGVVETQYF.

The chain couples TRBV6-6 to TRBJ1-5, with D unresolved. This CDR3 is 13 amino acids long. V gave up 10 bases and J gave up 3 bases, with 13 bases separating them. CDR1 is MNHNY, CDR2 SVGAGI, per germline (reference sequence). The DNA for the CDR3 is TGTGCCACCTTGGACGGTATCAATCAGCCCCAGCATTTT. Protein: CATLDGINQPQHF.

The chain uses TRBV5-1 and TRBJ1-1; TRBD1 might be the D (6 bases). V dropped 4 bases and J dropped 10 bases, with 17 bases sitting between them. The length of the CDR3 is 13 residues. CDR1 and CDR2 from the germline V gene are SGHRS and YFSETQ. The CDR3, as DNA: TGCGCCAGCAGCCAGTTGTCAGGGGCAGCAGCTTTCTTT. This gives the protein CASSQLSGAAAFF.

The CDR3, as DNA: TGCGCCAGCAGCCAAGATAGAGCTCTAGTGAATGAGCAGTTCTTC. Translating gives CASSQDRALVNEQFF. The genes are TRBV4-3 and TRBJ2-1; D call uncertain. Trimming stripped 0 bases from V and 7 bases from J, with 13 bases between. Looked up from germline, CDR1 is LGHNA and CDR2 is YSLEER. The CDR3 covers 15 residues.

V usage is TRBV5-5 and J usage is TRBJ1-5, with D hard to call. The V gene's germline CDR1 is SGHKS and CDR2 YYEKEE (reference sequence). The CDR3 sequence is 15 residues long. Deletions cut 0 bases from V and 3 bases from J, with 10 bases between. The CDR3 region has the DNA TGTGCCAGCAGCTTGGAAAGGCACAACAATCAGCCCCAGCATTTT. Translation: CASSLERHNNQPQHF.

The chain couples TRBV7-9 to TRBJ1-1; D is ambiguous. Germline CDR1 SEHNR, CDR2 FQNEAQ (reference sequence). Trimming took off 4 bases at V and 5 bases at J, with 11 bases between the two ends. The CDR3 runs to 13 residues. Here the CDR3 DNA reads TGTGCCAGCAGCTCCCGGGCCCCGACTGAAGCTTTCTTT. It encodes CASSSRAPTEAFF.

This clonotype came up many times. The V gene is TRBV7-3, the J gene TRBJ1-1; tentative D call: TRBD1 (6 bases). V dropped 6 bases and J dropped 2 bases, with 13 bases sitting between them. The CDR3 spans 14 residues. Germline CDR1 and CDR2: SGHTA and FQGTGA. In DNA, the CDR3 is TGTGCCAGCAGTTTGACAGGCGGCAACACTGAAGCTTTCTTT. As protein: CASSLTGGNTEAFF. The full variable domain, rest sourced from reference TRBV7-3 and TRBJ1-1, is GAGVSQTPSNKVTEKGKYVELRCDPISGHTALYWYRQSLGQGPEFLIYFQGTGAADDSGLPNDRFFAVRPEGSVSTLKIQRTERGDSAVYLCASSLTGGNTEAFFGQGTRLTVV.

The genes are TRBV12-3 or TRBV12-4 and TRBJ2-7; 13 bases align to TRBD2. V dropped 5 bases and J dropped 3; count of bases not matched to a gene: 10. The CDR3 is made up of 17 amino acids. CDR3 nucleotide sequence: TGTGCCAGCAGTGGGGGTAGGACTAGCGGGAGTATCTACGAGCAGTACTTC. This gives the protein CASSGGRTSGSIYEQYF.

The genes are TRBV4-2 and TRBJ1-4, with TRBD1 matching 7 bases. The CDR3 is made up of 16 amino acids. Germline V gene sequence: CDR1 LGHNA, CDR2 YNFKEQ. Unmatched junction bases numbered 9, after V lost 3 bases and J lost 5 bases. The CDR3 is CASSQGQQALNEKLFF. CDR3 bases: TGTGCCAGCAGCCAGGGACAGCAAGCACTAAATGAAAAACTGTTTTTT.

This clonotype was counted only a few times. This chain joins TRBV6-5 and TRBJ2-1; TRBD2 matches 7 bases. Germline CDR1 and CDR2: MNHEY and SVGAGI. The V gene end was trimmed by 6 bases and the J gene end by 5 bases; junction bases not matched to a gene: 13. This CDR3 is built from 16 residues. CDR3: CASRKRASGRDNEQFF. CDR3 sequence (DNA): TGTGCCAGCAGGAAGAGGGCTAGCGGCCGGGACAATGAGCAGTTCTTC.

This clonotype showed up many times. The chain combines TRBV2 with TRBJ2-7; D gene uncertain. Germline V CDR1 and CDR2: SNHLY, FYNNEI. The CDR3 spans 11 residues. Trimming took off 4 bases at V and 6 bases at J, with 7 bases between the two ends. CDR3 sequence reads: CASSVRSEQYF. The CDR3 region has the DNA TGTGCCAGCAGTGTAAGAAGCGAGCAGTACTTC.

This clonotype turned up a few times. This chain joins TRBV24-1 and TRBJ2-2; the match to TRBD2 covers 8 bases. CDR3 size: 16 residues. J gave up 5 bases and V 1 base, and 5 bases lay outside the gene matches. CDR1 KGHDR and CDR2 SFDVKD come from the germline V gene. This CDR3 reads CATSDFAGGETGELFF. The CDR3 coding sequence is TGTGCCACCAGTGATTTCGCGGGGGGCGAGACCGGGGAGCTGTTTTTT.

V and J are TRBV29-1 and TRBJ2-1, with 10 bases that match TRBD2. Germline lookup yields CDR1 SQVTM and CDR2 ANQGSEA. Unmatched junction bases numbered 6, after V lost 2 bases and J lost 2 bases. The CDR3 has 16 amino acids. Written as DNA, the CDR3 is TGCAGCGTTGAATTCGGGACTAGCGAGACCTACAATGAGCAGTTCTTC. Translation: CSVEFGTSETYNEQFF.